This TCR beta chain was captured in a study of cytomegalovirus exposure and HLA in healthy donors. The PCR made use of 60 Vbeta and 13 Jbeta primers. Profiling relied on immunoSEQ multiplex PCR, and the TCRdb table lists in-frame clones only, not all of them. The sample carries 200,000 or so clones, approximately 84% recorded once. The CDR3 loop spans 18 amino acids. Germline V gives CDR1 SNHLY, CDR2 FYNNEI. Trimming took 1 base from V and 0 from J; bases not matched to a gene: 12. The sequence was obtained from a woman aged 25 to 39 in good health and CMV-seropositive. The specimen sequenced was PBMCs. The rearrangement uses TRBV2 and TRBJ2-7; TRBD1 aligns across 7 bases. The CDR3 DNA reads TGTGCCAGCAGTGAAGTCCACTTGACAGGGCGAAGCTCCTACGAGCAGTACTTC. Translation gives CASSEVHLTGRSSYEQYF. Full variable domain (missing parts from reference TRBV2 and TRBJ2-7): EPEVTQTPSHQVTQMGQEVILRCVPISNHLYFYWYRQILGQKVEFLVSFYNNEISEKSEIFDDQFSVERPDGSNFTLKIRSTKLEDSAMYFCASSEVHLTGRSSYEQYFGPGTRLTVT.